Below, 5 T cell receptor beta chains from the same sample are listed, as sequenced in a study of T cells in Graves' hyperthyroidism and ophthalmopathy (dated by TCRdb to the late 2010s). Libraries were made using multiplex PCR. The listed sequencing device is Illumina HiSeq 2000. The TCR beta CDR3 regions were amplified from the RNA transcripts. The TCR CDR3 was subjected to a first round of RT-PCR using the HTBI primer set and the Qiagen OneStep RT-PCR kit. Using fastp at Q25 and MiXCR, TCRdb reprocessed the public reads and kept productive beta chains. Records with the same CDR3 protein are collapsed into one entry carrying the most frequent genes and DNA. This sample is represented by hundreds of thousands of distinct CDR3 sequences; about 15% of them were singletons. The top ten hold 3.5% to 4.5% of the sample. Sequenced: blood. These receptors originate from a woman in her 40s with Graves' ophthalmopathy.

In its sample, this clonotype was seen many times. The chain combines TRBV27 with TRBJ2-7; D possibly corresponds to TRBD1 (8 bases). CDR3 length equals 15 residues. The ends were cut back, 2 bases at V and 1 base at J, with 12 bases in the middle. In germline, CDR1 is MNHEY, CDR2 SMNVEV (reference sequence). The DNA of the CDR3 is TGTGCCAGCAGTTTAACAGGGGGGGTTTCCTACGAGCAGTACTTC. Translated: CASSLTGGVSYEQYF.

This clonotype was counted at least ten times. The chain couples TRBV12-3 or TRBV12-4 to TRBJ1-5; D gene unclear. This CDR3 has 13 residues. Trimming pared 6 bases from V and 0 bases from J, leaving 6 bases between. CDR3 coding DNA: TGTGCCAGCAGCCTTTATAGCAATCAGCCCCAGCATTTT. Its translation is CASSLYSNQPQHF.

The CDR3: CASSPWTRRDTEAFF. The CDR3 nucleotides are TGTGCCAGCAGTCCGTGGACAAGGCGGGACACTGAAGCTTTCTTT. The chain employs TRBV28 and TRBJ1-1, with a weak D call TRBD1 (5 bases). Trimming cost V 5 bases and J 3 bases, with 16 bases left between them. There are 15 residues in the CDR3. CDR1 and CDR2 (germline): MDHEN, SYDVKM.

The chain links TRBV14 to TRBJ2-2; TRBD2 aligns across 12 bases. The germline gives CDR1 SGHDN, CDR2 FVKESK. V was clipped by 3 bases and J by 5 bases; unmatched bases: 7. The CDR3 extends over 17 amino acids. DNA of the CDR3: TGTGCCAGCAGCCAGCGACTAGCGGGAGTCTTAACCGGGGAGCTGTTTTTT. This gives the protein CASSQRLAGVLTGELFF.

This clonotype was detected many times. The J gene is TRBJ1-5, the V gene TRBV20-1; the D gene is possibly TRBD1 (6 bases). Trimming removed 0 bases from V and 5 bases from J, with 14 bases in between. The CDR3 has 15 amino acids. The V gene's germline CDR1 is DFQATT and CDR2 SNEGSKA (reference sequence). DNA of the CDR3: TGCAGTGCTAGAGATCCTAGGGGGGAAGATCAGCCCCAGCATTTT. Encoded protein: CSARDPRGEDQPQHF.